This T cell receptor (beta chain) was sequenced for a study of CD8 T cells in ankylosing spondylitis. Study-level results: Significantly higher representation of disease-linked clones was reported for matched ankylosing spondylitis synovial fluid. Characteristic, it appeared, of ankylosing spondylitis blood was a TCR beta motif of roughly 8 highly homologous variants.

The CDR3 spans 16 residues. Germline loops: CDR1 SGHTA, CDR2 FQGNSA. V lost 4 bases and J lost 2; bases outside the gene matches: 8. Via MiXCR, TCRdb re-called the 5' RACE reads, giving one row per CDR3 protein. The table lists 450,000 to 550,000 distinct CDR3 sequences, 5.3% of them singletons, with around 3.6% in the top ten. This clonotype was observed many times. Its antigen is unknown. The gene calls are TRBV7-2 and TRBJ2-1; 7 bases map to TRBD2. Specimen: blood, either unsorted or a sorted T cell fraction (not recorded which). This receptor was obtained from a male donor with ankylosing spondylitis. The CDR3 is CASSSLSAGPYNEQFF. The DNA of the CDR3 is TGTGCCAGCAGCTCGCTGTCAGCGGGGCCCTACAATGAGCAGTTCTTC.